This T cell receptor (beta chain) was obtained from a study of blood T cell repertoires in COVID-19. Study-wide context: Sites across the United States, Italy and Spain contributed samples from acute and convalescent COVID-19. Nucleic acid was either cDNA or gDNA, and it came from T cells, B-cell-depleted T cells, or PBMCs.

The CDR3 is made up of 15 amino acids. Trimming at V came to 2 bases and at J to 1 base, leaving 5 bases not matched to a gene. Germline-derived CDR1 and CDR2 are MGHDK and SYGVNS. As handled by the study authors: Estimated nucleated cell counts came from reference gene primer amplification. Only in-frame clones appear in the TCRdb table, and some are missing; sequencing was by immunoSEQ multiplex PCR. D and trimming were read from the DNA, whereas the V and J calls and clone size are those reported in that table. The sample has over 200,000 clones, under 85% seen once. Input material: peripheral blood. The sequence was obtained from a woman aged 30 to 39 with COVID-19, enrolled during active disease. The V call is TRBV25-1, the J call TRBJ2-7, with 7 bases aligning to TRBD1. CDR3 loop: CASSEKGRGSYEQYF. The CDR3 nucleotides read TGTGCCAGCAGTGAAAAAGGCAGGGGGTCCTACGAGCAGTACTTC.